These T cell receptor beta chains were read from a single sample in a study of control samples from healthy donors and cancer patients. TCRdb keeps only in-frame clones here, not all; method: immunoSEQ multiplex PCR. The sample has 35,000 to 50,000 clones; 87% are singletons. Specimen: PBMCs. Receptors were obtained from an older woman with lung cancer. CDR3s leave out the opening cysteine and the closing phenylalanine or tryptophan. Only some rows state a clone size, as once, few, many or a class for expanded clones.

J | V | size | CDR3
TRBJ1-1 | TRBV7-9 | NA | ASSAGNGAEAF
TRBJ1-4 | TRBV28 | NA | ASRSSRGEGLNEKLF
TRBJ1-2 | TRBV6-5 | NA | ASSYNTDNYGYT
TRBJ1-1 | TRBV19 | NA | ASNGQANTEAF
TRBJ2-2 | TRBV5-1 | NA | ASSAGLWTGELF
TRBJ1-5 | TRBV6-2/TRBV6-3 | NA | ASSYLTGGRQPQH
TRBJ1-1 | TRBV11-2 | NA | ASRPPGPQNTEAF
TRBJ2-7 | TRBV28 | NA | ASSFYAGATYEQY
TRBJ2-2 | TRBV7-2 | once | ASSFSGRETGELF
TRBJ2-1 | TRBV27 | NA | ASRWTTGGEF
TRBJ1-1 | TRBV7-2 | medium-sized | ASSSSANRNTEAF
TRBJ1-5 | TRBV6-5 | NA | ASSRHRDQPQH
TRBJ2-2 | TRBV30 | NA | AWRAKGTGELF
TRBJ1-3 | TRBV3-1/TRBV3-2 | NA | ASSQDPYSGNTIY
TRBJ2-2 | TRBV24-1 | NA | ATSPGTGVPGELF
TRBJ2-4 | TRBV19 | NA | ASSPDQGNGY
TRBJ1-1 | TRBV5-1 | NA | ASSPGDGIEAF
TRBJ2-2 | TRBV6-6 | NA | ASSYRALSGELF
TRBJ2-7 | TRBV21-1 | NA | ASSKSGTNSYEQY
TRBJ1-1 | TRBV19 | NA | ASSKHGNTEAF
TRBJ2-2 | TRBV4-3 | NA | ASSRTSGNTGELF
TRBJ1-6 | TRBV7-3 | NA | ASSLGPVPSSPLH